The following is a T cell receptor beta chain sequence with its context. Its specificity is not known. RNA transcripts gave rise to amplified TCR beta CDR3 regions. HTBI primers were employed in a first-round RT-PCR of the TCR CDR3. Each CDR3 protein is one row after TCRdb ran MiXCR on the multiplex PCR reads. Altogether approximately 590,000 distinct CDR3 sequences are present, about 43% being singletons, with the ten largest covering 8% to 8.5%. The data stem from a study of T cells in Graves' hyperthyroidism and ophthalmopathy. Overall study findings and caveats: Ophthalmopathy cases were set apart from stable hyperthyroidism by a 13 V-J model.

Stable Graves' hyperthyroidism denoted no ophthalmopathy progression over 18 months. CDR3 length equals 14 residues. CDR1 is PRHDT, CDR2 FYEKMQ, per germline (reference sequence). Losses at the gene ends were 7 bases for V and 7 bases for J; bases not matched to a gene: 7. The sequence came from a woman between 18 and 30 years old with Graves' hyperthyroidism. The chain joins TRBV13 to TRBJ1-5; TRBD1 agrees at 10 bases. Material: peripheral blood or thyroid tissue (not recorded which). This CDR3 is CASTLGTGEQPQHF. CDR3 in DNA: TGTGCCAGCACCCTAGGGACAGGGGAGCAGCCCCAGCATTTT.